Listed here are 9 T cell receptor beta chains from one sample, sequenced in a study of blood T cell repertoires in COVID-19. The table came from immunoSEQ multiplex PCR; TCRdb's copy has only in-frame clones and leaves some out. The sample consists of about 200,000 clones, approximately 80% of them appearing once. Sequenced input: PBMCs or T cells enriched from blood (not recorded which). The receptor set was obtained from a woman between 45 and 60 years old with acute COVID-19.

This chain links TRBV30 with TRBJ2-1; D uncertain. Germline lookup yields CDR1 GTSNPN and CDR2 SVGIG (reference sequence). V was trimmed by 4 bases and J by 4 bases, leaving 8 bases between them. There are 12 residues in the CDR3. The CDR3 sequence: CAWKLWYNEQFF. The CDR3 bases are TGTGCCTGGAAGCTATGGTACAATGAGCAGTTCTTC.

The chain carries TRBV18 and TRBJ2-7, with 10 bases aligning to TRBD1. From germline, CDR1 is KGHSH and CDR2 LQKENI. The CDR3 covers 16 residues. Trimming at V came to 2 bases and at J to 6 bases, leaving 10 bases not matched to a gene. CDR3 nucleotides: TGTGCCAGCTCACCAGTTTCCGGGACAGGGGTCGGCGAGCAGTACTTC. Amino acid sequence: CASSPVSGTGVGEQYF.

The chain couples TRBV7-2 to TRBJ1-2; D is possibly TRBD1 (6 bases). Germline CDR1 reads SGHTA; CDR2 reads FQGNSA. The CDR3 totals 15 residues. V shed 10 bases and J shed 0 bases, with 18 bases lying between them. The CDR3 bases are TGTGCCACCTCACTCTCTACAGGGTCTAACTATGGCTACACCTTC. It yields the protein CATSLSTGSNYGYTF.

The V gene is TRBV18, the J gene TRBJ2-1, with D possibly being TRBD2 (5 bases). V gave up 2 bases and J gave up 9 bases, with 11 bases separating them. The CDR3 consists of 13 residues. Looked up from germline, CDR1 is KGHSH and CDR2 is LQKENI. The DNA for the CDR3 is TGTGCCAGCTCACCAATACTAGTGGCTGAGCAGTTCTTC. Amino acid sequence: CASSPILVAEQFF.

V is TRBV6-6 and J is TRBJ2-7, with TRBD2 matching 8 bases. The CDR3 totals 15 residues. The ends lost 6 bases at V and 0 bases at J; junction bases unmatched: 7. Germline lookup yields CDR1 MNHNY and CDR2 SVGAGI (reference sequence). CDR3 amino acids: CASRTSGGHSYEQYF. The CDR3 DNA is TGTGCCAGCAGAACAAGCGGGGGTCACTCCTACGAGCAGTACTTC.

The chain carries TRBV18 and TRBJ2-1; unclear D gene. The germline V gene has CDR1 KGHSH and CDR2 LQKENI. This CDR3 is built from 17 residues. V dropped 4 bases and J dropped 5 bases, with 21 bases sitting between them. CDR3 sequence (DNA): TGTGCCAGCTCACGCACTGCGTTCGTCGGAGTGGACAATGAGCAGTTCTTC. It encodes CASSRTAFVGVDNEQFF.

This clone was detected once. This chain uses TRBV28 with TRBJ1-5; TRBD1 is a possible D gene (5 bases). Trimming cost V 10 bases and J 2 bases, with 18 bases left between them. Germline assignment: CDR1 MDHEN and CDR2 SYDVKM. The CDR3 covers 15 residues. The CDR3 loop is CATFPRGSGNQPQHF. The CDR3 region has the DNA TGTGCCACGTTCCCCCGGGGGAGTGGCAATCAGCCCCAGCATTTT.

The chain employs TRBV28 and TRBJ2-5; the D gene is possibly TRBD2 (5 bases). This CDR3 region has 18 residues. In germline, CDR1 is MDHEN, CDR2 SYDVKM. Trimming took 2 bases from V and 4 from J, leaving 23 bases between them. As DNA, the CDR3 is TGTGCCAGCAGTTTAATGGTAGCGAAACAGATTTTGGGAGAGACCCAGTACTTC. Protein product: CASSLMVAKQILGETQYF.

The gene calls are TRBV24-1 and TRBJ2-5; D might be TRBD2 (6 bases). The CDR3 contains 14 residues. Germline V gene data show CDR1 as KGHDR and CDR2 as SFDVKD. Trimming removed 0 bases at V and 2 bases at J, with 6 bases between. This CDR3 reads CATSDLRGQETQYF. CDR3 in DNA: TGTGCCACCAGTGATTTGCGGGGGCAAGAGACCCAGTACTTC.